Sequencing of this TCR beta chain was carried out in a study of vaccination and CD4 T cells after COVID-19. Of note for this clonotype: What it recognizes is unknown.

Oncomine TCR Beta short-read sequencing was applied to DNA from cultured CD4+ T cells. MiXCR, run by TCRdb on the PCR reads, gives a single entry per CDR3 protein. The table has about 12,000 distinct CDR3 sequences, roughly 55% seen once; the top ten hold 22%. Treatment in this sample: approximately nine-day PBMC culture with coronavirus spike peptide pools or control peptides (ViraFEST assay). After expanding antigen-specific T cells with peptide pools, ViraFEST sequenced their TCRs. PCR positivity dates ran from March to December 2020, preceding US Alpha, Beta and Delta variants. Germline lookup yields CDR1 MDHEN and CDR2 SYDVKM. Trimming cost V 7 bases and J 3 bases, with 13 bases left between them. The length of the CDR3 is 14 residues.

The sample consisted of CD4+ T cells from blood, cultured in vitro. The chain couples TRBV28 to TRBJ1-5; D is undetermined. This TCR derives from a human donor who had recovered from COVID-19. In nucleotides, the CDR3 is TGTGCCAGCATCCCTTTCCAGGACAATCAGCCCCAGCATTTT. It is translated as CASIPFQDNQPQHF.